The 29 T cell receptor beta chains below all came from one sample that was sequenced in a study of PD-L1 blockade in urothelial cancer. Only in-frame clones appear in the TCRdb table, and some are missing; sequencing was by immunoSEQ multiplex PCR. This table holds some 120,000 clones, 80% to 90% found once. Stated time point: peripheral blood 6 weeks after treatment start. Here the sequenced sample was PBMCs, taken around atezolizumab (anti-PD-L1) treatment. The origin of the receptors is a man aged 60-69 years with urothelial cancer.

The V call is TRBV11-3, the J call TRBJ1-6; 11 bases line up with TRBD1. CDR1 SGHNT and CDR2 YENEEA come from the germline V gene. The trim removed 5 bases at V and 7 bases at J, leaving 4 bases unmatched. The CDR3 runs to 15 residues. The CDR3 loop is CASSLGQGANSPLHF. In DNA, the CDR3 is TGTGCCAGCAGCCTAGGACAGGGGGCCAATTCACCCCTCCACTTT.

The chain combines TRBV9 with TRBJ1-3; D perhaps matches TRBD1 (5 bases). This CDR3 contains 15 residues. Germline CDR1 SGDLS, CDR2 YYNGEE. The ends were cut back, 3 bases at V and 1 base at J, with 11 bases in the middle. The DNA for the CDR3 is TGTGCCAGCAGCGAGGACATCACTTCTGGAAACACCATATATTTT. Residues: CASSEDITSGNTIYF.

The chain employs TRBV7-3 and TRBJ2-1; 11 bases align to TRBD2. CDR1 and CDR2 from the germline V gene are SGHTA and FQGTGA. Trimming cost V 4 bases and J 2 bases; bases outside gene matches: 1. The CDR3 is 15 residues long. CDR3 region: CASSSTSGTYNEQFF. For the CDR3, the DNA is TGTGCCAGCAGCTCGACTAGCGGGACCTACAATGAGCAGTTCTTC.

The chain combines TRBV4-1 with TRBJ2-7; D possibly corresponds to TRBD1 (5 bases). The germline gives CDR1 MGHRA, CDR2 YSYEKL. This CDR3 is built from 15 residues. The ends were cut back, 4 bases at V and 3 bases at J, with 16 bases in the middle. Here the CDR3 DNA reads TGCGCCAGCAGCCGACAGCCGGAGTTGGGCTACGAGCAGTACTTC. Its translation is CASSRQPELGYEQYF.

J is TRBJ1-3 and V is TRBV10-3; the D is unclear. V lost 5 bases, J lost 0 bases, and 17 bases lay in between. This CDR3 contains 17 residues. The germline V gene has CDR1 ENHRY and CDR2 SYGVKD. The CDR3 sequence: CAISPSRSQYSGNTIYF. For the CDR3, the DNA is TGTGCCATCAGTCCCTCCCGGAGCCAATACTCTGGAAACACCATATATTTT.

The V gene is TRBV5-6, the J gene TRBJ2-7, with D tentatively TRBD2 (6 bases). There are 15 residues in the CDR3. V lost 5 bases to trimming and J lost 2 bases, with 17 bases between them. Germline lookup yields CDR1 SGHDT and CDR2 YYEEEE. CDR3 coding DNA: TGTGCCAGCAGTTTTAGCGGAGGACTAACCTACGAGCAGTACTTC. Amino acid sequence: CASSFSGGLTYEQYF.

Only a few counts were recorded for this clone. The CDR3: CASSPAGQETQYF. For the CDR3, the DNA is TGCGCCAGCAGCCCCGCGGGGCAAGAGACCCAGTACTTC. The chain carries TRBV4-1 and TRBJ2-5; TRBD2 is a possible D gene (6 bases). V was cut by 4 bases and J by 2 bases, with 8 bases left in between. The CDR3 spans 13 residues. Looked up from germline, CDR1 is MGHRA and CDR2 is YSYEKL.

This CDR3 is CASSPRGSGVTDTQYF. Here the CDR3 DNA reads TGCGCCAGCAGCCCCCGGGGTAGCGGGGTCACAGATACGCAGTATTTT. V gene TRBV5-1 combines with J gene TRBJ2-3; 8 bases align to TRBD2. V shed 4 bases and J 2 bases; nucleotides not matched to a gene: 9. Germline loops: CDR1 SGHRS, CDR2 YFSETQ. The CDR3 covers 16 residues.

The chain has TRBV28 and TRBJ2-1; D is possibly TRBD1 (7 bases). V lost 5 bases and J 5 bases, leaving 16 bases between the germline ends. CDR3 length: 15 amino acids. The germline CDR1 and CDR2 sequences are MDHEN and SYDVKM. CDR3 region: CASSPRGVGHNEQFF. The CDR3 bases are TGTGCCAGCAGTCCCAGGGGGGTTGGTCACAATGAGCAGTTCTTC.

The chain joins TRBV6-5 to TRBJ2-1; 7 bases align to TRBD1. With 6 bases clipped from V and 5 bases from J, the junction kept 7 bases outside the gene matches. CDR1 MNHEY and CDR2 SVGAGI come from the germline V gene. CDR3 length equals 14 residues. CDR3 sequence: CASSRHGQDNEQFF. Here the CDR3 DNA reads TGTGCCAGCAGCCGTCACGGACAGGACAATGAGCAGTTCTTC.

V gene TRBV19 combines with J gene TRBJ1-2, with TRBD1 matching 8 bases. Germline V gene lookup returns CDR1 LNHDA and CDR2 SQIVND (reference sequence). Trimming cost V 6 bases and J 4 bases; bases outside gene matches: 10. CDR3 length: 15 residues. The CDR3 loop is CASRLLQGVGYGYTF. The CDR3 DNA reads TGTGCCAGTAGGCTCCTACAGGGGGTAGGCTATGGCTACACCTTC. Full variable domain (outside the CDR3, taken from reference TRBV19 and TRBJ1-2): DGGITQSPKYLFRKEGQNVTLSCEQNLNHDAMYWYRQDPGQGLRLIYYSQIVNDFQKGDIAEGYSVSREKKESFPLTVTSAQKNPTAFYLCASRLLQGVGYGYTFGSGTRLTVV.

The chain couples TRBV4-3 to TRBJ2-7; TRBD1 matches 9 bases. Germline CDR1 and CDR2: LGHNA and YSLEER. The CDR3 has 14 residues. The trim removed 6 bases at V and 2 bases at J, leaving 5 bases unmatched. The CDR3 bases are TGCGCCAGCAGTGCCGGGACAGGGCCCTACGAGCAGTACTTC. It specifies CASSAGTGPYEQYF.

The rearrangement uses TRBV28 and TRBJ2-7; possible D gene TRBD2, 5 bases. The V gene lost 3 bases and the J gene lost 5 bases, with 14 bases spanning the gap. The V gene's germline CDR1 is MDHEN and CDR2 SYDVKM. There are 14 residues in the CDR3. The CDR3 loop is CASSLTGVGDEQYF. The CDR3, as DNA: TGTGCCAGCAGTTTGACCGGGGTGGGTGACGAGCAGTACTTC.

In nucleotides, the CDR3 is TGTGCCAGCAGTCGGGGGATCGGGCAGCCCCAGCATTTT. As protein: CASSRGIGQPQHF. The V and J genes are TRBV27 and TRBJ1-5; D possibly corresponds to TRBD1 (5 bases). Trimming shortened V by 5 bases and J by 7 bases, and 12 bases separated the two germline ends. The CDR3 runs to 13 residues. From germline, CDR1 is MNHEY and CDR2 SMNVEV (reference sequence).

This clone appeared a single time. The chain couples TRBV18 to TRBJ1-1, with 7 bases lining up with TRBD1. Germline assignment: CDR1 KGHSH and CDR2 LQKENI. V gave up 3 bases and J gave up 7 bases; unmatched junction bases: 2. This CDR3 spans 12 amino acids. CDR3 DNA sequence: TGTGCCAGCTCACCTGACAGGGTTGAAGCTTTCTTT. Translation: CASSPDRVEAFF.

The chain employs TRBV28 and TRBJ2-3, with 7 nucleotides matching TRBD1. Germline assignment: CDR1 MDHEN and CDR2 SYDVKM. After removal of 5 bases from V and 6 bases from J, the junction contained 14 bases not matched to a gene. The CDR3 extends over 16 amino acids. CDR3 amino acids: CASSPKIQGTWDTQYF. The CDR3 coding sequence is TGTGCCAGCAGTCCGAAGATACAGGGGACGTGGGATACGCAGTATTTT.

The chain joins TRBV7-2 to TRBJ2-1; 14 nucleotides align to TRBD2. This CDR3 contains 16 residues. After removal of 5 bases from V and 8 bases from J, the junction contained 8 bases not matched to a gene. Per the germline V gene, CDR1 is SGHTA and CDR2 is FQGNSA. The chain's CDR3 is CASSPSTSGGEDEQFF. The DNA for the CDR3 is TGTGCCAGCAGCCCTTCGACTAGCGGGGGGGAGGATGAGCAGTTCTTC.

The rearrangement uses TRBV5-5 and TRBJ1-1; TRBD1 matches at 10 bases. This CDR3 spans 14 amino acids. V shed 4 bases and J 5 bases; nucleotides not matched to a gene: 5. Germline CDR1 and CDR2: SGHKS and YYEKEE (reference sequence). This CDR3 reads CASSLRDRGTEAFF. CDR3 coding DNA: TGTGCCAGCAGCCTCCGGGACAGGGGTACTGAAGCTTTCTTT.

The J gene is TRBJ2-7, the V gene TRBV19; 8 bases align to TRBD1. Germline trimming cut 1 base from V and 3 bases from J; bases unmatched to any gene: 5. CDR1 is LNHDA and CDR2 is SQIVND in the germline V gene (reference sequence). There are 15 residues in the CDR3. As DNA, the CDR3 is TGTGCCAGTAGTATAGCCGGGACAGGCGACTACGAGCAGTACTTC. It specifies CASSIAGTGDYEQYF.

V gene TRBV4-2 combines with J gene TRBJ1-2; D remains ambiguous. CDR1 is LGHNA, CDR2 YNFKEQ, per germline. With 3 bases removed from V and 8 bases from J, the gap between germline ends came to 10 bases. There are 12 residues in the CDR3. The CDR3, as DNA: TGTGCCAGCAGCCAGCGGGCCCTCGGCTACACCTTC. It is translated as CASSQRALGYTF.

CDR3 coding DNA: TGCAGTGCTAGGACAGTATATGGCTACACCTTC. It yields the protein CSARTVYGYTF. The V and J genes are TRBV20-1 and TRBJ1-2, with D maybe TRBD1 (5 bases). Germline V gene sequence: CDR1 DFQATT, CDR2 SNEGSKA (reference sequence). The CDR3 runs 11 residues. V lost 3 bases and J 5 bases, leaving 7 bases between the germline ends.

The CDR3 nucleotides are TGCGCCAGCAGCCAATCGGTAGCCGGGGCCAACGTCCTGACTTTC. As protein: CASSQSVAGANVLTF. The rearrangement joins TRBV4-3 to TRBJ2-6; D gene unclear. The CDR3 is made up of 15 amino acids. In germline, CDR1 is LGHNA, CDR2 YSLEER. Between the trimmed V and J ends, which lost 2 bases and 4 bases, there was a span of 9 bases.

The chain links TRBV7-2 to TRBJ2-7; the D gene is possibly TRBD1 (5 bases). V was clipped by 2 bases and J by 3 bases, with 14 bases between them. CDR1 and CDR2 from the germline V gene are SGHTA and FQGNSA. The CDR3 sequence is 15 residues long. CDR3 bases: TGTGCCAGCAGCTTAAGCTGGACAACGAACTACGAGCAGTACTTC. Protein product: CASSLSWTTNYEQYF.

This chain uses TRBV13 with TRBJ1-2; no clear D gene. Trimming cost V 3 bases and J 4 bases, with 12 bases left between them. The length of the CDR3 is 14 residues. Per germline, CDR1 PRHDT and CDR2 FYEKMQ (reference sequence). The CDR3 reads CASSLRGSFYGYTF. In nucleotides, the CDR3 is TGTGCCAGCAGCTTGAGAGGGTCCTTCTATGGCTACACCTTC.

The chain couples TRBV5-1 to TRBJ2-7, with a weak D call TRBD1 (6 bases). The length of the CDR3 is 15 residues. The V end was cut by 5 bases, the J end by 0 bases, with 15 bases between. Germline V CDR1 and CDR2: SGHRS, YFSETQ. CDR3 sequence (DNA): TGCGCCAGCAGACTCCTACAGGGTAGCTCCTACGAGCAGTACTTC. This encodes CASRLLQGSSYEQYF.

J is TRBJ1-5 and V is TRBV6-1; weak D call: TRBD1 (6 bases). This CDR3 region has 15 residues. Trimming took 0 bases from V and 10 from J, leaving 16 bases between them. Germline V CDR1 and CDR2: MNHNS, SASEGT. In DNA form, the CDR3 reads TGTGCCAGCAGTGAAGCGAGGGGGGGTTGGGGTCCCCAGCATTTT. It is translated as CASSEARGGWGPQHF.

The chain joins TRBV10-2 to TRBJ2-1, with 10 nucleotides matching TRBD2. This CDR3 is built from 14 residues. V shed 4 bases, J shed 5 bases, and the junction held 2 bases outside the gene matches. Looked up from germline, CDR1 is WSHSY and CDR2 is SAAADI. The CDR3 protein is CASSALAGNNEQFF. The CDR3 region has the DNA TGCGCCAGCAGTGCACTAGCGGGAAACAATGAGCAGTTCTTC.

As DNA, the CDR3 is TGTGCCATCAGTCCGGGACTAGCGGACCACAATGAGCAGTTCTTC. Amino acids: CAISPGLADHNEQFF. The chain carries TRBV10-3 and TRBJ2-1; 11 bases align to TRBD2. CDR1 ENHRY and CDR2 SYGVKD come from the germline V gene. The J segment lost 5 bases and the V segment lost 5 bases, leaving 5 bases of the junction unmatched. The CDR3 spans 15 residues.

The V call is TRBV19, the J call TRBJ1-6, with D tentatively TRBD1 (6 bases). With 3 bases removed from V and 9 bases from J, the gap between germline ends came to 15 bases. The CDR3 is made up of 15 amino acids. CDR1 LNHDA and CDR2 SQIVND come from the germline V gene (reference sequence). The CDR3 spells CASSISGRGRSPLHF. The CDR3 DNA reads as TGTGCCAGTAGTATCTCAGGCAGGGGACGTTCACCCCTCCACTTT.